The T cell receptor beta chain described here comes from a study of blood T cell repertoires in COVID-19. Repertoires were generated with immunoSEQ multiplex PCR, while TCRdb's copy carries only in-frame clones and drops some. The sample consists of fewer than 65,000 clones, roughly 87% of them appearing once. This receptor was obtained from a human donor with acute or convalescent COVID-19. The donor label of this sample is uncertain. The sample comprised peripheral blood.

CDR3 loop: CASSLSGGTEAFF. CDR3 nucleotides: TGTGCCAGCAGTTTATCAGGGGGCACTGAAGCTTTCTTT. The chain recombines TRBV28 with TRBJ1-1; 7 bases are shared with TRBD1. CDR3 length: 13 residues. J gave up 4 bases and V 1 base, and 0 bases lay outside the gene matches. CDR1 and CDR2 from the germline V gene are MDHEN and SYDVKM.